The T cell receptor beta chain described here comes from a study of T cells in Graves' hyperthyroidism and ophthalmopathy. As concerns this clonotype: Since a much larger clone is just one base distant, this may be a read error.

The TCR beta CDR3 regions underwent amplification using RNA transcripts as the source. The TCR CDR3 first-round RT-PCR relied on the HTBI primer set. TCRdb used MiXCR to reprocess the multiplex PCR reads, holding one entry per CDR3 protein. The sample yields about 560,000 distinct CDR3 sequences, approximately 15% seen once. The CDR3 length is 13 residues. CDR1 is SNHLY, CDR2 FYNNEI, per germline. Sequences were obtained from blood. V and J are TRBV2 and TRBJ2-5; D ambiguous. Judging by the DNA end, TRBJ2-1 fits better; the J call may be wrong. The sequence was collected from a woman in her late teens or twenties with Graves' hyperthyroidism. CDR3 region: CATSWDTKETQFF. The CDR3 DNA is TGTGCCACCAGTTGGGATACGAAAGAGACCCAGTTCTTC.